This T cell receptor beta chain was identified in a study of T cells in Graves' hyperthyroidism and ophthalmopathy. Each patient was aged 18 to 65 and had newly diagnosed hyperthyroidism of under 2 months' duration. RNA transcripts provided the source from which TCR beta CDR3 regions were amplified. Using the HTBI primer set, a first-round RT-PCR was run on the TCR CDR3. TCRdb used MiXCR to reprocess the multiplex PCR reads, holding one entry per CDR3 protein. In the table there are tens of thousands of distinct CDR3 sequences, roughly 45% of which are singletons. Study-level findings and limits: A model using 13 V-J features told ophthalmopathy apart from stable hyperthyroidism. Most clonotypes expanded in the thyroid (above 0.001) were also present in blood.

To note about this clonotype: Its antigen remains unidentified.

V was trimmed by 6 bases and J by 1 base, leaving 11 bases between them. The V gene's germline CDR1 is MRHNA and CDR2 SNTAGT. CDR3 size: 14 residues. The chain recombines TRBV6-4 with TRBJ2-3; D possibly corresponds to TRBD1 (6 bases). Specimen: blood. The clonotype was recovered from a woman in her twenties or thirties with Graves' hyperthyroidism. For the CDR3, the DNA is TGTGCCAGCAGAGCAGGGGTCGGCACAGATACGCAGTATTTT. Protein: CASRAGVGTDTQYF.